The 27 T cell receptor beta chains in this list originate from one sample, sequenced in a study of blood T cell repertoires in COVID-19. The protocol was immunoSEQ multiplex PCR, while the TCRdb copy is restricted to in-frame clones and leaves out a portion. The table includes around 250,000 clones, 80% to 85% detected once. Sequences were obtained from peripheral blood. These receptors were obtained from a woman aged 18 to 35 with acute or convalescent COVID-19.

This sequence joins TRBV20-1 and TRBJ2-2; TRBD2 aligns across 12 bases. Trimming at V came to 3 bases and at J to 6 bases, leaving 5 bases not matched to a gene. Germline-derived CDR1 and CDR2 are DFQATT and SNEGSKA (reference sequence). This CDR3 region has 15 residues. The CDR3 nucleotides read TGCAGTGCTAGTCACCCTAGCGGGAGGGCCGGGGAGCTGTTTTTT. Translation: CSASHPSGRAGELFF.

V is TRBV6-6 and J is TRBJ2-3; D might be TRBD1 (6 bases). The V end was cut by 5 bases, the J end by 6 bases, with 15 bases between. The CDR3 contains 14 residues. Germline values: CDR1 MNHNY, CDR2 SVGAGI (reference sequence). CDR3 DNA: TGTGCCAGCAGTACTTTTCAGGGGAGCGATACGCAGTATTTT. Translating it yields CASSTFQGSDTQYF.

This chain links TRBV9 with TRBJ1-2, with D uncertain. The CDR3 extends over 14 amino acids. Germline V gives CDR1 SGDLS, CDR2 YYNGEE. V was pared by 0 bases and J by 4 bases, with 10 bases between. The CDR3, as DNA: TGTGCCAGCAGCGTAGGCGGGAGAACCTATGGCTACACCTTC. It yields the protein CASSVGGRTYGYTF.

CDR3 bases: TGCGCCAGCAGCCTAGGATTAGCGGGAGGAAAAGAGACCCAGTACTTC. Amino acid sequence: CASSLGLAGGKETQYF. The chain uses TRBV5-1 and TRBJ2-5; 10 bases fit TRBD2. Trimming removed 4 bases from V and 3 bases from J; junction bases left unmatched: 9. Germline V CDR1 and CDR2: SGHRS, YFSETQ. The length of the CDR3 is 16 residues.

This clone was counted a single time. The chain links TRBV5-1 to TRBJ2-1, with 7 positions matching TRBD2. J lost 7 bases, V lost 0 bases, and 10 bases had no gene match. This CDR3 contains 16 residues. CDR1 SGHRS and CDR2 YFSETQ come from the germline V gene. For the CDR3, the DNA is TGCGCCAGCAGCTTGGGTGTGGCGGGAGCCGGGAATGAGCAGTTCTTC. Translating gives CASSLGVAGAGNEQFF. Full variable domain (outside the CDR3, taken from reference TRBV5-1 and TRBJ2-1): KAGVTQTPRYLIKTRGQQVTLSCSPISGHRSVSWYQQTPGQGLQFLFEYFSETQRNKGNFPGRFSGRQFSNSRSEMNVSTLELGDSALYLCASSLGVAGAGNEQFFGPGTRLTVL.

This rearrangement joins TRBV6-4 to TRBJ1-2; D remains ambiguous. CDR1 is MRHNA and CDR2 is SNTAGT in the germline V gene. V lost 0 bases, J lost 4 bases, and 18 bases lay in between. This CDR3 comprises 17 residues. The CDR3 nucleotides are TGTGCCAGCAGTGACTCGGTCCTTTCCGGGATGACCTATGGCTACACCTTC. Translation gives CASSDSVLSGMTYGYTF.

V gene TRBV11-2 combines with J gene TRBJ2-3; D may be TRBD2 (6 bases). Trimming removed 1 base from V and 0 bases from J, with 8 bases in between. The length of the CDR3 is 15 residues. CDR1 is SGHAT and CDR2 is FQNNGV in the germline V gene. The CDR3 sequence: CASSLVAVSTDTQYF. The CDR3 DNA reads as TGTGCCAGCAGCTTAGTAGCGGTTAGCACAGATACGCAGTATTTT.

The chain is built from TRBV4-1 and TRBJ2-3; D is unresolved. The CDR3 spans 16 residues. Germline V gene sequence: CDR1 MGHRA, CDR2 YSYEKL. V was clipped by 0 bases and J by 2 bases, with 12 bases between them. The CDR3 is CASSQESFPSTDTQYF. CDR3 DNA: TGCGCCAGCAGCCAAGAGAGTTTCCCATCCACAGATACGCAGTATTTT.

V and J are TRBV3-1 (or the pseudogene TRBV3-2) and TRBJ1-3, with no clear D. The V end was cut by 4 bases, the J end by 4 bases, with 8 bases between. The V gene's germline CDR1 is LGHDT and CDR2 YNNKEL (reference sequence). CDR3 length: 13 amino acids. The CDR3 loop is CASSPRVGNTIYF. The CDR3 DNA sequence: TGTGCCAGCAGCCCCCGAGTCGGAAACACCATATATTTT.

In DNA, the CDR3 is TGTGCCAGCAGTGGGACAGGGGTCCGCTACGAGCAGTACTTC. Translated, it gives CASSGTGVRYEQYF. The chain combines TRBV28 with TRBJ2-7; 10 bases match TRBD1. The J segment lost 3 bases and the V segment lost 5 bases, leaving 4 bases of the junction unmatched. Germline V CDR1 and CDR2: MDHEN, SYDVKM. This CDR3 contains 14 residues.

The V and J genes are TRBV11-2 and TRBJ1-5; D unresolved. The CDR3 contains 17 residues. V was clipped by 1 base and J by 2 bases, with 15 bases between them. Looked up from germline, CDR1 is SGHAT and CDR2 is FQNNGV. CDR3 sequence reads: CASSLGSGSIGNQPQHF. The CDR3 nucleotides are TGTGCCAGCAGCTTAGGATCGGGGTCTATCGGCAATCAGCCCCAGCATTTT.

The chain carries TRBV6-2 or TRBV6-3 and TRBJ2-1, with 9 bases fitting TRBD1. J lost 9 bases, V lost 5 bases, and 14 bases had no gene match. Per germline, CDR1 MNHEY and CDR2 SVGEGT. The CDR3 consists of 16 residues. CDR3 region: CASSRDRDRVQGEQFF. The CDR3 DNA reads TGTGCCAGCAGTAGAGACCGGGACAGGGTCCAAGGTGAGCAGTTCTTC.

This chain joins TRBV29-1 and TRBJ2-5; TRBD1 matches at 11 bases. The CDR3 is 14 residues long. Germline V gene lookup returns CDR1 SQVTM and CDR2 ANQGSEA. Trimming took 5 bases from V and 4 from J; bases not matched to a gene: 6. CDR3 sequence reads: CSVPRTGGGETQYF. CDR3 nucleotide sequence: TGCAGCGTTCCCAGGACAGGGGGCGGAGAGACCCAGTACTTC.

This clone was counted only a few times. The chain uses TRBV28 and TRBJ2-6; D gene uncertain. CDR3 length: 13 residues. Germline-derived CDR1 and CDR2 are MDHEN and SYDVKM. Trimming removed 7 bases from V and 1 base from J, with 5 bases in between. The CDR3 reads CASTLSGANVLTF. In DNA, the CDR3 is TGTGCCAGCACCCTTTCTGGGGCCAACGTCCTGACTTTC.

The chain has TRBV30 and TRBJ1-1; 8 bases align to TRBD1. The V gene's germline CDR1 is GTSNPN and CDR2 SVGIG (reference sequence). The CDR3 runs to 14 residues. After removal of 2 bases from V and 2 bases from J, the junction contained 4 bases not matched to a gene. CDR3 nucleotides: TGTGCCTGGAGTCCCGGACAGGGTAACACTGAAGCTTTCTTT. It codes for CAWSPGQGNTEAFF.

V usage is TRBV14 and J usage is TRBJ2-7; TRBD1 matches at 10 bases. Germline loops: CDR1 SGHDN, CDR2 FVKESK. CDR3 length equals 16 residues. V shed 3 bases, J shed 3 bases, and the junction held 8 bases outside the gene matches. The CDR3 nucleotides are TGTGCCAGCAGCCACTATCCGGGACAGGGGATCTACGAGCAGTACTTC. This gives the protein CASSHYPGQGIYEQYF.

This clone was observed a handful of times. The chain has TRBV19 and TRBJ2-1, with 7 bases lining up with TRBD2. The CDR3 runs 16 residues. Looked up from germline, CDR1 is LNHDA and CDR2 is SQIVND (reference sequence). The trim removed 0 bases at V and 4 bases at J, leaving 6 bases unmatched. The CDR3 DNA reads as TGTGCCAGTAGTATAGATAAAAGCGGGACTTACAATGAGCAGTTCTTC. Translating it yields CASSIDKSGTYNEQFF.

This chain uses TRBV29-1 with TRBJ1-1; D gene uncertain. The ends were cut back, 3 bases at V and 5 bases at J, with 4 bases in the middle. Germline lookup yields CDR1 SQVTM and CDR2 ANQGSEA. The CDR3 is 10 amino acids. The CDR3 sequence is CSVDLTEAFF. Here the CDR3 DNA reads TGCAGCGTTGATCTTACTGAAGCTTTCTTT.

This chain connects TRBV12-5 to TRBJ2-2, with TRBD1 matching 7 bases. CDR1 and CDR2 from the germline V gene are LGHNT and FRNRAP. Trimming took 6 bases from V and 0 from J; bases not matched to a gene: 10. The CDR3 runs to 17 residues. The CDR3 bases are TGTGCTAGTGGCCTGGGCAGACAGGGTCCGAACACCGGGGAGCTGTTTTTT. Translated, it gives CASGLGRQGPNTGELFF.

This clone was observed a few times. The genes are TRBV7-2 and TRBJ2-2; D gene uncertain. Germline V gene data show CDR1 as SGHTA and CDR2 as FQGNSA. This CDR3 has 17 residues. Between the trimmed V and J ends, which lost 1 base and 4 bases, there was a span of 16 bases. CDR3 bases: TGTGCCAGCAGCTTAGTTGCCTTGGCCCCTTCCACCGGGGAGCTGTTTTTT. Encoded protein: CASSLVALAPSTGELFF.

This clone was found a few times. The V call is TRBV27, the J call TRBJ2-6, with D maybe TRBD2 (5 bases). V dropped 6 bases and J dropped 0 bases, with 9 bases sitting between them. The CDR3 totals 15 residues. Per the germline V gene, CDR1 is MNHEY and CDR2 is SMNVEV (reference sequence). CDR3 nucleotides: TGTGCCAGCAGCAGCGGCCACTCTGGGGCCAACGTCCTGACTTTC. Its translation is CASSSGHSGANVLTF.

The V and J genes are TRBV27 and TRBJ2-2, with a weak D call TRBD1 (5 bases). This CDR3 spans 14 amino acids. With 2 bases removed from V and 6 bases from J, the gap between germline ends came to 10 bases. Germline loops: CDR1 MNHEY, CDR2 SMNVEV (reference sequence). The CDR3 bases are TGTGCCAGCAGTTTAGGGCAGGGTGCCGGGGAGCTGTTTTTT. Translating it yields CASSLGQGAGELFF.

The chain uses TRBV6-6 and TRBJ1-5, with 8 nucleotides matching TRBD1. Germline CDR1 MNHNY, CDR2 SVGAGI (reference sequence). This CDR3 has 13 amino acids. V gave up 7 bases and J gave up 7 bases; unmatched junction bases: 6. CDR3 sequence: CASISTGEQPQHF. The CDR3 DNA is TGTGCCAGCATCTCGACAGGGGAGCAGCCCCAGCATTTT.

The genes are TRBV28 and TRBJ2-1, with TRBD2 as a possible D gene (5 bases). CDR1 is MDHEN, CDR2 SYDVKM, per germline. Trimming left V 4 bases short and J 1 base short, with 11 bases between. The CDR3 consists of 15 residues. CDR3 DNA: TGTGCCAGCAGTTCTTTAGCGCTATCCTACAATGAGCAGTTCTTC. It is translated as CASSSLALSYNEQFF.

The rearrangement uses TRBV18 and TRBJ1-5; a possible D gene is TRBD1 (5 bases). V was clipped by 4 bases and J by 0 bases, with 7 bases between them. This CDR3 has 14 residues. Germline V lookup: CDR1 KGHSH, CDR2 LQKENI. The CDR3 loop is CASSRRDSNQPQHF. The CDR3 DNA reads as TGTGCCAGCTCACGCAGGGATAGCAATCAGCCCCAGCATTTT.

The rearrangement uses TRBV6-2 or TRBV6-3 and TRBJ1-6; 9 nucleotides line up with TRBD1. Per germline, CDR1 MNHEY and CDR2 SVGEGT. CDR3 size: 12 residues. The J segment lost 18 bases and the V segment lost 6 bases, leaving 9 bases of the junction unmatched. The CDR3 DNA follows: TGTGCCAGCAGCCAACAAGGGACAGGGTCCCACTTT. Residues: CASSQQGTGSHF.

The V and J genes are TRBV13 and TRBJ2-7; 7 bases are shared with TRBD2. J lost 4 bases, V lost 2 bases, and 8 bases had no gene match. The CDR3 totals 15 residues. Germline values: CDR1 PRHDT, CDR2 FYEKMQ (reference sequence). CDR3: CASSLKAGAPYEQYF. The DNA of the CDR3 is TGTGCCAGCAGCTTAAAGGCGGGAGCCCCGTACGAGCAGTACTTC.